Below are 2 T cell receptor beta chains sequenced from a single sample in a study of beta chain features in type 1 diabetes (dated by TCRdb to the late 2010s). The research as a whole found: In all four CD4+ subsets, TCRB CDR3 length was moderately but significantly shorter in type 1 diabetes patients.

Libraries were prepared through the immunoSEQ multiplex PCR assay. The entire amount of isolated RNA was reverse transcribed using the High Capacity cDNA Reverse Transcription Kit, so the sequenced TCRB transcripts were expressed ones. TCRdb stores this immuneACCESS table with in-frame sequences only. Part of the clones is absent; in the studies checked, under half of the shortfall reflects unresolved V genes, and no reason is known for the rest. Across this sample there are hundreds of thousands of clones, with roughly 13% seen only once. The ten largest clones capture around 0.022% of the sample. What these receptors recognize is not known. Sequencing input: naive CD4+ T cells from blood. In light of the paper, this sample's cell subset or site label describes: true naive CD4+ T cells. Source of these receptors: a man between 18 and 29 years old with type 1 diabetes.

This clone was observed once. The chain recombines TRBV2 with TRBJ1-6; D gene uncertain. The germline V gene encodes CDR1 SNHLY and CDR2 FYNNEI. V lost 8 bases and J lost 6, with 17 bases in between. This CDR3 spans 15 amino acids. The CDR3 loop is CASAQGIRPNSPLHF. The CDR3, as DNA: TGTGCCAGCGCCCAAGGGATACGTCCTAATTCACCCCTCCACTTT. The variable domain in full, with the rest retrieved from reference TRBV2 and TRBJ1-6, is EPEVTQTPSHQVTQMGQEVILRCVPISNHLYFYWYRQILGQKVEFLVSFYNNEISEKSEIFDDQFSVERPDGSNFTLKIRSTKLEDSAMYFCASAQGIRPNSPLHFGNGTRLTVT.

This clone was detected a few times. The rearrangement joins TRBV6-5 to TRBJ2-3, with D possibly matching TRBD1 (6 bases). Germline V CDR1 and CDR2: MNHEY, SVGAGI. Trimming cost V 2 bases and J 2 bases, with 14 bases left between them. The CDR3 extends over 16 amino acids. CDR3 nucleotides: TGTGCCAGCAGTTACAAGGGGGTGACCTACACAGATACGCAGTATTTT. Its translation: CASSYKGVTYTDTQYF.